This record concerns one TCR beta chain sequence. The antigen is unknown. The sample originates from a study of siplizumab effects on memory and regulatory T cells. TCRdb's copy holds only in-frame clones and misses some; the assay was immunoSEQ multiplex PCR. The sample lists over 100,000 clones, under 95% occurring once. Overall study results and limits: It was not possible to assign a naive or memory phenotype to roughly 75-95% of proliferating CD4+ or CD8+ clones. Suppression by proliferating Tregs derived from siplizumab cultures was not verified. Memory cells seemed less diverse than naive T cells, which also seemed major contributors to the alloresponse.

In germline, CDR1 is SGHTA, CDR2 FQGNSA. This CDR3 comprises 13 residues. The germline V and J ends were trimmed by 3 bases and 10 bases, with 13 bases remaining between them. This clonotype originated in a human donor in good health. The J gene is TRBJ2-1, the V gene TRBV7-2; tentatively, D is TRBD2 (6 bases). Sequencing was done on a sample of Tregs sorted from blood. CDR3 amino acids: CASSFTSFREQFF. The CDR3 DNA follows: TGTGCCAGCAGCTTCACTAGCTTTAGAGAGCAGTTCTTC.